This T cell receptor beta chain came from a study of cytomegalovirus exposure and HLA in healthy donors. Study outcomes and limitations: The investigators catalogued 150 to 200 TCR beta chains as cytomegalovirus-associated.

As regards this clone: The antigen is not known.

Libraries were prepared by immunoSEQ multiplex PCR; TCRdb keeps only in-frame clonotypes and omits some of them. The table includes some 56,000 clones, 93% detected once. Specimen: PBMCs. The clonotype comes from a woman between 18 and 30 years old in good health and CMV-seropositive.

The CDR3 nucleotides read TGTGCCAGCAGCTTGCTAGCTGGAAACACCATATATTTT. Protein: CASSLLAGNTIYF. The chain joins TRBV7-9 to TRBJ1-3; D ambiguous. The germline gives CDR1 SEHNR, CDR2 FQNEAQ (reference sequence). V lost 3 bases, J lost 2 bases, and 5 bases lay in between. The CDR3 is made up of 13 amino acids.